This TCR beta chain was sequenced during a study of OX40 agonist ivuxolimab in advanced cancers. The overall study: Each patient was given ivuxolimab into a vein every 2 weeks, at 0.01 to 10 mg/kg.

Assay used: immunoSEQ multiplex PCR; TCRdb lists only in-frame clones, some missing. The table lists around 79,000 clones, around 90% of them singletons, with 4.1% in the top ten. General study findings and limits: CD8+ T cells averaged more expanded clones than CD4+.

As for this clone: Its cognate antigen is unknown.

Germline CDR1 is SEHNR and CDR2 is FQNEAQ (reference sequence). This CDR3 is built from 17 residues. Trimming stripped 3 bases from V and 7 bases from J, with 25 bases between. The genes are TRBV7-9 and TRBJ2-7, with D perhaps being TRBD1 or TRBD2 (5 bases each). This receptor was identified in an adult with an advanced solid tumor such as melanoma, head and neck, liver or kidney cancer. Sequenced here: CD4+ or CD8+ T cells sorted from blood, sampled in a trial of the OX40 agonist ivuxolimab. This CDR3 is CASSFDPSAVGTREQYF. The CDR3 DNA sequence: TGTGCCAGCAGCTTTGATCCGTCCGCGGTCGGGACGCGAGAGCAGTACTTC. The full variable domain, its missing parts supplied by reference TRBV7-9 and TRBJ2-7, is DTGVSQNPRHKITKRGQNVTFRCDPISEHNRLYWYRQTLGQGPEFLTYFQNEAQLEKSRLLSDRFSAERPKGSFSTLEIQRTEQGDSAMYLCASSFDPSAVGTREQYFGPGTRLTVT.